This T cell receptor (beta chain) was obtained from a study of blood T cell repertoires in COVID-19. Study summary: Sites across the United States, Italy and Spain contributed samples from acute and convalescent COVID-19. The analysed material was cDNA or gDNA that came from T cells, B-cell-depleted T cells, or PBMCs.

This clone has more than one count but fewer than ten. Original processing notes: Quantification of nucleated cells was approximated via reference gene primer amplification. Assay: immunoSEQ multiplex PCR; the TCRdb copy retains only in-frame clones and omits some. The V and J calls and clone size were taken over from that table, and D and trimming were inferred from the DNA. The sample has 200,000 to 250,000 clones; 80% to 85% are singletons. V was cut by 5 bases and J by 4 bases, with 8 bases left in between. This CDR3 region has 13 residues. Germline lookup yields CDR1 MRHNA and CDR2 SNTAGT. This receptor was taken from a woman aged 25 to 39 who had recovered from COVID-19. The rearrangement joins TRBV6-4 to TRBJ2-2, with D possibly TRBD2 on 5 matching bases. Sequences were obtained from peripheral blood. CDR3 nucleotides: TGTGCCAGCAGTCTCGGAGGCACCGGGGAGCTGTTTTTT. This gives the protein CASSLGGTGELFF.